A single sample is the source of the 19 T cell receptor beta chains below, sequenced in a study of blood T cell repertoires in COVID-19. Here immunoSEQ multiplex PCR was the method, and the copy in TCRdb shows in-frame clones only, minus some. Counted here are around 150,000 clones, 75% to 80% occurring once; the ten biggest clones make up under 3%. Sequencing was carried out using PBMCs or T cells enriched from blood (not recorded which). All receptors derive from a woman in her forties or fifties who had recovered from COVID-19.

The chain employs TRBV7-8 and TRBJ2-5; tentative D call: TRBD1 (6 bases). CDR1 SGHVS and CDR2 FQNEAQ come from the germline V gene. The length of the CDR3 is 18 residues. V lost 5 bases and J 3 bases, leaving 25 bases between the germline ends. DNA for the CDR3: TGTGCCAGCAGCCTTGGAGTGGGGGCGGGTCAATCAGAAGAGACCCAGTACTTC. Amino acids: CASSLGVGAGQSEETQYF. Full variable domain (missing parts from reference TRBV7-8 and TRBJ2-5): GAGVSQSPRYKVAKRGQDVALRCDPISGHVSLFWYQQALGQGPEFLTYFQNEAQLDKSGLPSDRFFAERPEGSVSTLKIQRTQQEDSAVYLCASSLGVGAGQSEETQYFGPGTRLLVL.

The table lists this clone with a few counts. The J gene is TRBJ2-1, the V gene TRBV7-3; 7 bases are shared with TRBD2. The CDR3 has 15 residues. CDR1 and CDR2 (germline): SGHTA, FQGTGA. The V segment lost 5 bases and the J segment 8 bases; nucleotides outside the gene matches: 12. As DNA, the CDR3 is TGTGCCAGCAGCCCTTTCGGGACTAACGGCTATGAGCAGTTCTTC. Its protein product is CASSPFGTNGYEQFF.

The chain joins TRBV11-2 to TRBJ1-6; 8 nucleotides agree with TRBD1. This CDR3 has 15 residues. Germline CDR1 reads SGHAT; CDR2 reads FQNNGV. V shed 0 bases and J 10 bases; nucleotides not matched to a gene: 5. CDR3 DNA sequence: TGTGCCAGCAGCTTAGACGGGACAGGAGCATCACCCCTCCACTTT. It specifies CASSLDGTGASPLHF.

In its sample, this clone was seen once. This chain links TRBV7-2 with TRBJ1-1, with a weak D call TRBD1 (5 bases). Trimming removed 5 bases at V and 1 base at J, with 11 bases between. The CDR3 consists of 14 residues. Germline V gives CDR1 SGHTA, CDR2 FQGNSA. DNA of the CDR3: TGTGCCAGCAGCCAGGGTGGCAGGAACACTGAAGCTTTCTTT. It is translated as CASSQGGRNTEAFF.

V gene TRBV3-1 (or the pseudogene TRBV3-2) combines with J gene TRBJ2-1; 8 nucleotides match TRBD1. Germline V lookup: CDR1 LGHDT, CDR2 YNNKEL (reference sequence). V trimming: 3 bases; J trimming: 10 bases; junction bases outside the gene matches: 17. CDR3 length: 17 amino acids. The CDR3 DNA sequence: TGTGCCAGCAGCCAGGCCAAGGGGGGACAGGTGGACCTCGAGCAGTTCTTC. Translated, it gives CASSQAKGGQVDLEQFF.

The gene calls are TRBV6-1 and TRBJ2-4; tentative D call: TRBD1 (6 bases). This CDR3 contains 16 residues. The V gene lost 0 bases and the J gene lost 3 bases, with 12 bases spanning the gap. In germline, CDR1 is MNHNS, CDR2 SASEGT. The CDR3 DNA follows: TGTGCCAGCAGTGAAGCGACTGAGGGGGTCAAAAACATTCAGTACTTC. Translated: CASSEATEGVKNIQYF.

The rearrangement uses TRBV30 and TRBJ2-7, with D unclear. V lost 2 bases, J lost 6 bases, and 8 bases lay in between. Germline V gene lookup returns CDR1 GTSNPN and CDR2 SVGIG (reference sequence). This CDR3 spans 11 amino acids. The CDR3 DNA sequence: TGTGCCTGGAGTCACACAGTCGAGCAGTACTTC. It encodes CAWSHTVEQYF. Full variable domain (missing parts from reference TRBV30 and TRBJ2-7): SQTIHQWPATLVQPVGSPLSLECTVEGTSNPNLYWYRQAAGRGLQLLFYSVGIGQISSEVPQNLSASRPQDRQFILSSKKLLLSDSGFYLCAWSHTVEQYFGPGTRLTVT.

A single count supports this clone. The genes are TRBV3-1 (or the pseudogene TRBV3-2) and TRBJ1-3; D is unclear. V lost 5 bases to trimming and J lost 1 base, with 9 bases between them. The CDR3 runs 14 residues. Germline loops: CDR1 LGHDT, CDR2 YNNKEL (reference sequence). The DNA of the CDR3 is TGTGCCAGCAGCTATCGGGGATCTGGAAACACCATATATTTT. This sequence encodes CASSYRGSGNTIYF.

The chain links TRBV9 to TRBJ2-7; TRBD2 agrees at 14 bases. The CDR3 extends over 16 amino acids. Germline V gene lookup returns CDR1 SGDLS and CDR2 YYNGEE. V lost 4 bases, J lost 2 bases, and 5 bases stayed unmatched. For the CDR3, the DNA is TGTGCCAGCAGCTTGGGGACTAGCGGGAGTGCCTACGAGCAGTACTTC. It codes for CASSLGTSGSAYEQYF.

The chain recombines TRBV29-1 with TRBJ2-5; 10 nucleotides agree with TRBD2. V lost 8 bases, J lost 1 base, and 10 bases stayed unmatched. The germline gives CDR1 SQVTM, CDR2 ANQGSEA. The CDR3 extends over 15 amino acids. This CDR3 reads CSLGPSGSLQETQYF. CDR3 in DNA: TGCAGCCTTGGTCCTAGCGGGAGCCTCCAAGAGACCCAGTACTTC.

The rearrangement joins TRBV10-3 to TRBJ1-2; the D gene is possibly TRBD1 (5 bases). CDR1 and CDR2 from the germline V gene are ENHRY and SYGVKD. The CDR3 totals 14 residues. V gave up 1 base and J gave up 9 bases, with 15 bases separating them. CDR3 amino acids: CAISELRQGNSYTF. CDR3 nucleotides: TGTGCCATCAGTGAGTTGAGGCAGGGCAATAGCTACACCTTC.

V usage is TRBV7-9 and J usage is TRBJ2-7, with 13 bases aligning to TRBD2. The germline gives CDR1 SEHNR, CDR2 FQNEAQ (reference sequence). This CDR3 contains 14 residues. V shed 5 bases and J 6 bases; nucleotides not matched to a gene: 4. The CDR3 loop reads CASSQRLAGGEQYF. CDR3 DNA: TGTGCCAGCAGCCAACGACTAGCGGGAGGCGAGCAGTACTTC.

The rearrangement links TRBV5-8 to TRBJ2-7; maybe TRBD2 (6 bases). The germline V gene encodes CDR1 SGHTS and CDR2 YDEGEE. This CDR3 spans 14 amino acids. Trimming cost V 5 bases and J 2 bases, with 14 bases left between them. The CDR3: CASREGSPTYEQYF. The CDR3 region has the DNA TGTGCCAGCAGGGAGGGGTCACCTACCTACGAGCAGTACTTC.

The chain links TRBV10-1 to TRBJ2-1; TRBD1 matches at 9 bases. The CDR3 totals 16 residues. Looked up from germline, CDR1 is WNHNN and CDR2 is SYGVQD (reference sequence). The V segment lost 6 bases and the J segment 0 bases; nucleotides outside the gene matches: 6. CDR3 DNA: TGCGCCAGCAGAGAGGACAGGGGAATCTCCTACAATGAGCAGTTCTTC. Residues: CASREDRGISYNEQFF.

The rearrangement joins TRBV4-2 to TRBJ1-2; D unresolved. CDR1 LGHNA and CDR2 YNFKEQ come from the germline V gene. The V end was cut by 1 base, the J end by 6 bases, with 12 bases between. The CDR3 runs to 14 residues. The CDR3 spells CASSQGTGTDGYTF. The CDR3 nucleotides read TGTGCCAGCAGCCAAGGGACGGGAACAGATGGCTACACCTTC.

J is TRBJ2-3 and V is TRBV28; D is possibly TRBD1 (6 bases). Per germline, CDR1 MDHEN and CDR2 SYDVKM. The CDR3 length is 16 residues. With 2 bases removed from V and 4 bases from J, the gap between germline ends came to 16 bases. The CDR3 DNA is TGTGCCAGCAGTTTACCAGGGGACCGGGCGGCAGATACGCAGTATTTT. It translates to CASSLPGDRAADTQYF. Together with reference TRBV28 and TRBJ2-3, the CDR3 gives the full variable domain: DVKVTQSSRYLVKRTGEKVFLECVQDMDHENMFWYRQDPGLGLRLIYFSYDVKMKEKGDIPEGYSVSREKKERFSLILESASTNQTSMYLCASSLPGDRAADTQYFGPGTRLTVL.

The V and J genes are TRBV5-1 and TRBJ2-1, with TRBD2 identical over 13 bases. The length of the CDR3 is 15 residues. The V and J ends lost 4 bases and 10 bases, in that order; junction bases with no gene match: 8. In germline, CDR1 is SGHRS, CDR2 YFSETQ. The CDR3 sequence: CASSMRLAGGEEQFF. The CDR3 DNA reads as TGCGCCAGCAGCATGCGACTAGCGGGAGGTGAGGAGCAGTTCTTC.

The V call is TRBV28, the J call TRBJ2-7, with D possibly matching TRBD2 (5 bases). The CDR3 is 12 amino acids. Trimming shortened V by 3 bases and J by 4 bases, and 7 bases separated the two germline ends. Per the germline V gene, CDR1 is MDHEN and CDR2 is SYDVKM. The DNA for the CDR3 is TGTGCCAGCAGTTTTTCGGGATACGAGCAGTACTTC. Its translation is CASSFSGYEQYF.

The CDR3 loop is CASSYGLARETQYF. The CDR3 DNA is TGTGCCAGCAGTTACGGACTAGCGCGAGAGACCCAGTACTTC. The chain joins TRBV28 to TRBJ2-5; 9 bases are a match to TRBD2. Germline V lookup: CDR1 MDHEN, CDR2 SYDVKM. This CDR3 is 14 amino acids long. The J segment lost 4 bases and the V segment lost 4 bases, leaving 4 bases of the junction unmatched. The entire variable domain, with the rest obtained from reference TRBV28 and TRBJ2-5, is as follows: DVKVTQSSRYLVKRTGEKVFLECVQDMDHENMFWYRQDPGLGLRLIYFSYDVKMKEKGDIPEGYSVSREKKERFSLILESASTNQTSMYLCASSYGLARETQYFGPGTRLLVL.